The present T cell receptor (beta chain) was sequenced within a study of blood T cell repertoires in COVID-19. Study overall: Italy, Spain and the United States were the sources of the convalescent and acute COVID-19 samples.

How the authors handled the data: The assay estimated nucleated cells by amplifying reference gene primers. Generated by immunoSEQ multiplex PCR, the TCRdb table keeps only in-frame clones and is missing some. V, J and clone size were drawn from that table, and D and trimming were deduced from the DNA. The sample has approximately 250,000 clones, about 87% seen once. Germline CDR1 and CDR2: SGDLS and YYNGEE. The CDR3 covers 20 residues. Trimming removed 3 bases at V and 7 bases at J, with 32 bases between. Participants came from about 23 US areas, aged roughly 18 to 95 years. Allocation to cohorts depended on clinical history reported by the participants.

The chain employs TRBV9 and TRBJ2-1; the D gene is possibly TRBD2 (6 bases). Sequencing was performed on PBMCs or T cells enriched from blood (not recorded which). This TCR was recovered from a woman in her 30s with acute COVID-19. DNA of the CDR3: TGTGCCAGCAGCGATAGGGAGCGGGCTCTGCACTTTCTGGGTGGGAATGAGCAGTTCTTC. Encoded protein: CASSDRERALHFLGGNEQFF. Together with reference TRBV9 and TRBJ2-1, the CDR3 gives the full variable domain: DSGVTQTPKHLITATGQRVTLRCSPRSGDLSVYWYQQSLDQGLQFLIQYYNGEERAKGNILERFSAQQFPDLHSELNLSSLELGDSALYFCASSDRERALHFLGGNEQFFGPGTRLTVL.